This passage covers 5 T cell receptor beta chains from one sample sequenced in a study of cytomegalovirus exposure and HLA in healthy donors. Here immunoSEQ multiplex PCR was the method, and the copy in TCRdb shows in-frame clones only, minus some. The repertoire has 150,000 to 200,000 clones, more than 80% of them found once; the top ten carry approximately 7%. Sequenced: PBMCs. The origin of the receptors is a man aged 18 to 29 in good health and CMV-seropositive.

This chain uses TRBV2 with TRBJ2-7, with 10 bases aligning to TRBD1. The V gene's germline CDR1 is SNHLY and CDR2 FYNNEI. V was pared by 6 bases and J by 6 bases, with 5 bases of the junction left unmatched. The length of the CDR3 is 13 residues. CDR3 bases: TGTGCCAGCAGCAGACAGGGGGCGGGCGAGCAGTACTTC. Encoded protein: CASSRQGAGEQYF.

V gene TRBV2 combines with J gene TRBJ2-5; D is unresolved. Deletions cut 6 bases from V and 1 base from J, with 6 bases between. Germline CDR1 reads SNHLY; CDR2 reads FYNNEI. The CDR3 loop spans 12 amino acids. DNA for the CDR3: TGTGCCAGCAGCGGGTCCCAAGAGACCCAGTACTTC. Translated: CASSGSQETQYF.

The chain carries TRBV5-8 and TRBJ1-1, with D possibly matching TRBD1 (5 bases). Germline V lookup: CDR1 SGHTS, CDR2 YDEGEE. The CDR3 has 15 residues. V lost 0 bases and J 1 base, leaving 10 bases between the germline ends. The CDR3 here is CASSLAFDRNTEAFF. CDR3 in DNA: TGTGCCAGCAGCTTGGCCTTCGACAGGAACACTGAAGCTTTCTTT.

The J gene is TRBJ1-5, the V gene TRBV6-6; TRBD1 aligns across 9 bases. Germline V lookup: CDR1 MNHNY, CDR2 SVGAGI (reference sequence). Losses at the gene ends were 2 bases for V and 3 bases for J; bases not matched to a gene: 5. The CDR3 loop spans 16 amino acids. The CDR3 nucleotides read TGTGCCAGCAGTTACGGACAGGGGCCTTACAATCAGCCCCAGCATTTT. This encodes CASSYGQGPYNQPQHF.

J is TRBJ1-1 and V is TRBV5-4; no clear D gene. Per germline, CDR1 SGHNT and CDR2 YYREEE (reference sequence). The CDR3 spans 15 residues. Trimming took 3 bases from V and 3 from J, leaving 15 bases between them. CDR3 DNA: TGTGCCAGCAGCTCGACGGGTTCCGGAGACACTGAAGCTTTCTTT. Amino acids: CASSSTGSGDTEAFF.